The 30 T cell receptor beta chains reported below all come from one sample, sequenced in a study of shared clonotypes between healthy human individuals. Measured with immunoSEQ multiplex PCR; TCRdb has only the in-frame clones, and not every one. The data contain over a million clones, around three quarters of them singletons. Sequencing was performed on memory CD4+ T cells from PBMCs. As for subset: CD45RA-negative fraction. Receptors originate from a man between 18 and 29 years old in good health. Some clones in this sample may be carry-over from other donors' samples.

V usage is TRBV4-2 and J usage is TRBJ1-1; 9 positions match TRBD1. Trimming cost V 7 bases and J 2 bases; bases outside gene matches: 5. Germline-derived CDR1 and CDR2 are LGHNA and YNFKEQ. This CDR3 is built from 14 residues. CDR3 sequence (DNA): TGTGCCAGCACCCGGGACAGGGCAAACACTGAAGCTTTCTTT. It yields the protein CASTRDRANTEAFF.

The CDR3 spells CASSQVGTGNEKLFF. DNA of the CDR3: TGCGCCAGCAGCCAAGTAGGGACGGGTAATGAAAAACTGTTTTTT. The chain carries TRBV4-1 and TRBJ1-4; D perhaps matches TRBD1 (5 bases). Trimming took off 1 base at V and 4 bases at J, with 10 bases between the two ends. CDR3 length: 15 amino acids. Germline CDR1 reads MGHRA; CDR2 reads YSYEKL.

This chain uses TRBV4-3 with TRBJ2-7, with D perhaps matching TRBD1 or TRBD2 (5 bases each). This CDR3 comprises 14 residues. Germline lookup yields CDR1 LGHNA and CDR2 YSLEER. Trimming removed 0 bases from V and 6 bases from J, with 12 bases in between. The CDR3, as DNA: TGCGCCAGCAGCCAAGAACCAGGGAGTGGCGAGCAGTACTTC. Protein sequence: CASSQEPGSGEQYF.

This chain joins TRBV18 and TRBJ1-2; D unresolved. This CDR3 has 15 residues. The germline V gene has CDR1 KGHSH and CDR2 LQKENI. Trimming stripped 2 bases from V and 2 bases from J, with 12 bases between. The CDR3 sequence: CASSPYPGYNYGYTF. CDR3 bases: TGTGCCAGCTCACCATATCCGGGATACAACTATGGCTACACCTTC.

The CDR3 DNA reads as TGTGCCAGCAGTCTGTTCCGGGACGGCTATGGCTACACCTTC. Translating gives CASSLFRDGYGYTF. The rearrangement links TRBV27 to TRBJ1-2, with TRBD1 as a possible D gene (5 bases). The CDR3 has 14 residues. The V gene lost 5 bases and the J gene lost 4 bases, with 14 bases spanning the gap. From germline, CDR1 is MNHEY and CDR2 SMNVEV (reference sequence).

The sample holds a few counts of this clone. The rearrangement links TRBV10-1 to TRBJ1-1; 7 bases are shared with TRBD1. The germline CDR1 and CDR2 sequences are WNHNN and SYGVQD (reference sequence). The CDR3 loop spans 15 amino acids. After removal of 2 bases from V and 4 bases from J, the junction contained 7 bases not matched to a gene. Here the CDR3 DNA reads TGCGCCAGCAGTGAGAGGAACAGGGGTCCCACTGAAGCTTTCTTT. Amino acids: CASSERNRGPTEAFF.

CDR3 DNA sequence: TGTGCCAGCAGCGAATCCGGGACTAGAAAAGGGGAGCTGTTTTTT. It yields the protein CASSESGTRKGELFF. The chain has TRBV2 and TRBJ2-2, with 8 bases identical to TRBD2. CDR1 and CDR2 (germline): SNHLY, FYNNEI. Trimming cost V 6 bases and J 8 bases; bases outside gene matches: 11. The CDR3 is made up of 15 amino acids.

This clone was detected a few times. The chain carries TRBV5-1 and TRBJ2-3; D perhaps matches TRBD2 (7 bases). Germline V gene lookup returns CDR1 SGHRS and CDR2 YFSETQ. Trimming shortened V by 7 bases and J by 4 bases, and 16 bases separated the two germline ends. The CDR3 sequence is 14 residues long. CDR3 sequence: CASAEGGGADTQYF. The CDR3 coding sequence is TGCGCCAGCGCCGAAGGGGGAGGGGCAGATACGCAGTATTTT.

The chain uses TRBV7-8 and TRBJ2-7; perhaps TRBD2 as D (6 bases). Trimming took 0 bases from V and 3 from J, leaving 12 bases between them. The CDR3 totals 15 residues. CDR1 SGHVS and CDR2 FQNEAQ come from the germline V gene. The CDR3 loop reads CASSLARGKYYEQYF. The CDR3 DNA reads as TGTGCCAGCAGCTTAGCCCGCGGGAAGTACTACGAGCAGTACTTC.

The chain carries TRBV7-2 and TRBJ2-3; D possibly corresponds to TRBD2 (5 bases). Trimming cost V 4 bases and J 0 bases, with 14 bases left between them. Germline CDR1 SGHTA, CDR2 FQGNSA. The CDR3 has 16 residues. The CDR3 protein is CASSSGVRTSTDTQYF. In DNA form, the CDR3 reads TGTGCCAGCAGCTCCGGCGTGCGGACTAGCACAGATACGCAGTATTTT.

The chain uses TRBV27 and TRBJ2-3; 8 nucleotides agree with TRBD2. The length of the CDR3 is 12 residues. Germline V CDR1 and CDR2: MNHEY, SMNVEV (reference sequence). The junction had 0 bases not matched to a gene; V was cut back by 2 bases and J by 8 bases. CDR3 DNA: TGTGCCAGCAGTTTAAGCGGGGGTACGCAGTATTTT. Translation gives CASSLSGGTQYF.

The chain combines TRBV21-1 with TRBJ2-5; no check of the table's D call, TRBD2, against the DNA was made. TRBV21-1 constitutes a pseudogene. CDR3 length: 16 amino acids. CDR3 sequence: CASSSRGTRLQETQYF. The CDR3 DNA is TGTGCCAGCAGCTCACGAGGGACTAGACTTCAAGAGACCCAGTACTTC.

This clone came up once. The DNA of the CDR3 is TGTGCCAGCACCGGGCGCGTGGGCTACACCTTC. It codes for CASTGRVGYTF. J is TRBJ1-2 and V is TRBV28; no clear D gene. Trimming shortened V by 7 bases and J by 8 bases, and 11 bases separated the two germline ends. CDR1 MDHEN and CDR2 SYDVKM come from the germline V gene. The CDR3 length is 11 residues.

The chain combines TRBV5-1 with TRBJ2-3; 7 bases match TRBD2. The CDR3 consists of 14 residues. Per the germline V gene, CDR1 is SGHRS and CDR2 is YFSETQ. V dropped 7 bases and J dropped 4; count of bases not matched to a gene: 9. The chain's CDR3 is CASYQAGTADTQYF. CDR3 DNA: TGCGCCAGCTACCAAGCGGGAACCGCAGATACGCAGTATTTT.

The chain couples TRBV28 to TRBJ2-2; no clear D gene. Germline V gene lookup returns CDR1 MDHEN and CDR2 SYDVKM. CDR3 length equals 13 residues. V was pared by 6 bases and J by 6 bases, with 11 bases between. The CDR3 nucleotides read TGTGCCAGCAGCCAGATTTCCCCCGGGGAGCTGTTTTTT. Its protein is CASSQISPGELFF.

This chain joins TRBV19 and TRBJ2-5; D is perhaps TRBD2 (5 bases). This CDR3 region has 12 residues. The germline V gene has CDR1 LNHDA and CDR2 SQIVND (reference sequence). V was cut by 8 bases and J by 4 bases, with 11 bases left in between. This CDR3 reads CASGRVGETQYF. DNA of the CDR3: TGTGCCAGTGGGCGGGTCGGAGAGACCCAGTACTTC.

This chain uses TRBV28 with TRBJ1-3; D unclear. The CDR3 runs to 12 residues. V lost 5 bases and J 4 bases, leaving 6 bases between the germline ends. Germline CDR1 MDHEN, CDR2 SYDVKM. This chain's CDR3 is CASSGEGNTIYF. Written as DNA, the CDR3 is TGTGCCAGCAGTGGGGAAGGAAACACCATATATTTT.

V is TRBV11-2 and J is TRBJ1-5; TRBD1 matches at 8 bases. Looked up from germline, CDR1 is SGHAT and CDR2 is FQNNGV. This CDR3 is built from 13 residues. Unmatched junction bases numbered 1, after V lost 2 bases and J lost 7 bases. In nucleotides, the CDR3 is TGTGCCAGCAGCTTAACAGGGGGACAGCCCCAGCATTTT. Amino acids: CASSLTGGQPQHF.

The chain carries TRBV11-2 and TRBJ1-3; D is undetermined. The V gene lost 1 base and the J gene lost 1 base, with 8 bases spanning the gap. Germline CDR1 SGHAT, CDR2 FQNNGV. The CDR3 extends over 15 amino acids. In nucleotides, the CDR3 is TGTGCCAGCAGCTTAGTCTGGGGATCTGGAAACACCATATATTTT. Translation: CASSLVWGSGNTIYF.

This clone has more than one count but fewer than ten. The genes are TRBV6-5 and TRBJ1-3, with unresolved D. Germline-derived CDR1 and CDR2 are MNHEY and SVGAGI. This CDR3 region has 15 residues. Trimming left V 3 bases short and J 3 bases short, with 12 bases between. The CDR3 bases are TGTGCCAGCAGTTATCAAGCATCAATTGGAAACACCATATATTTT. Protein product: CASSYQASIGNTIYF.

The V call is TRBV4-2, the J call TRBJ2-7; 8 positions match TRBD1. In germline, CDR1 is LGHNA, CDR2 YNFKEQ. The CDR3 length is 15 residues. V shed 3 bases, J shed 4 bases, and the junction held 8 bases outside the gene matches. In nucleotides, the CDR3 is TGTGCCAGCAGCCAGTGGCAGGGGGCCCTGTACGAGCAGTACTTC. Encoded protein: CASSQWQGALYEQYF.

The CDR3 nucleotides are TGTGCCAGCAGCCCGAGGGGGACAGGACCCTACGAGCAGTACTTC. Its translation is CASSPRGTGPYEQYF. The J gene is TRBJ2-7, the V gene TRBV11-3; TRBD1 agrees at 8 bases. With V trimmed by 5 bases and J by 2 bases, 8 bases remained unmatched. The CDR3 spans 15 residues. In germline, CDR1 is SGHNT, CDR2 YENEEA. The variable domain in full, completed from reference TRBV11-3 and TRBJ2-7, reads EAGVVQSPRYKIIEKKQPVAFWCNPISGHNTLYWYLQNLGQGPELLIRYENEEAVDDSQLPKDRFSAERLKGVDSTLKIQPAELGDSAVYLCASSPRGTGPYEQYFGPGTRLTVT.

This chain links TRBV5-8 with TRBJ1-5; D might be TRBD1 (6 bases). The CDR3 loop spans 14 amino acids. Between the trimmed V and J ends, which lost 5 bases and 7 bases, there was a span of 16 bases. In germline, CDR1 is SGHTS, CDR2 YDEGEE. The CDR3 region is CASREGQLKQPQHF. DNA for the CDR3: TGTGCCAGCAGGGAGGGACAATTGAAGCAGCCCCAGCATTTT.

This clone was found once. This chain uses TRBV4-3 with TRBJ2-1, with 15 bases identical to TRBD2. The CDR3 is 20 amino acids. V shed 0 bases, J shed 0 bases, and the junction held 6 bases outside the gene matches. Germline V CDR1 and CDR2: LGHNA, YSLEER. The CDR3 spells CASSQEGGLAGGFSYNEQFF. The CDR3 nucleotides read TGCGCCAGCAGCCAAGAAGGGGGACTAGCGGGAGGTTTCTCCTACAATGAGCAGTTCTTC.

The chain combines TRBV7-9 with TRBJ1-1, with TRBD1 as a possible D gene (5 bases). V was trimmed by 6 bases and J by 8 bases, leaving 22 bases between them. The CDR3 totals 15 residues. Germline V gene data show CDR1 as SEHNR and CDR2 as FQNEAQ (reference sequence). The CDR3 here is CASSRGTQQGSEAFF. For the CDR3, the DNA is TGTGCCAGCAGTAGAGGGACCCAGCAGGGATCCGAAGCTTTCTTT.

Regarding this clone: A far larger clone is one base from this, pointing to a likely read error. V usage is TRBV30 and J usage is TRBJ1-1; tentative D call: TRBD1 (5 bases). Deletions cut 0 bases from V and 14 bases from J, with 13 bases between. This CDR3 region has 11 residues. CDR1 and CDR2 (germline): GTSNPN, SVGIG (reference sequence). The CDR3 protein is CAWSVRRAAFF. The DNA of the CDR3 is TGTGCCTGGAGTGTACGCAGGGCCGCCTTCTTT. Variable domain in full (rest from reference TRBV30 and TRBJ1-1): SQTIHQWPATLVQPVGSPLSLECTVEGTSNPNLYWYRQAAGRGLQLLFYSVGIGQISSEVPQNLSASRPQDRQFILSSKKLLLSDSGFYLCAWSVRRAAFFGQGTRLTVV.

At least ten counts were recorded for this clone. The rearrangement links TRBV7-9 to TRBJ2-3, with D hard to call. V was clipped by 3 bases and J by 6 bases, with 10 bases between them. The V gene's germline CDR1 is SEHNR and CDR2 FQNEAQ (reference sequence). The CDR3 is 13 residues long. DNA for the CDR3: TGTGCCAGCAGCTTTGTCTTCGGTGATACGCAGTATTTT. This sequence encodes CASSFVFGDTQYF.

The chain couples TRBV18 to TRBJ1-4; D is ambiguous. Between the trimmed V and J ends, which lost 6 bases and 0 bases, there was a span of 8 bases. The CDR3 spans 14 residues. Germline V CDR1 and CDR2: KGHSH, LQKENI. The CDR3 region is CASSLQSTNEKLFF. The CDR3 nucleotides read TGTGCCAGCTCCCTACAGTCAACTAATGAAAAACTGTTTTTT.

This clone was recorded only once. Given a far larger clone just one base away, this is likely a sequencing read error. The J gene is TRBJ1-1, the V gene TRBV25-1, with D possibly TRBD1 on 5 matching bases. V dropped 5 bases and J dropped 1 base, with 8 bases sitting between them. This CDR3 comprises 13 residues. The germline CDR1 and CDR2 sequences are MGHDK and SYGVNS. As DNA, the CDR3 is TGTGCCAGCAGTTCAACAGGGAACACTGAAGCTTTCTTT. This encodes CASSSTGNTEAFF. The entire variable domain, with the rest obtained from reference TRBV25-1 and TRBJ1-1, is as follows: EADIYQTPRYLVIGTGKKITLECSQTMGHDKMYWYQQDPGMELHLIHYSYGVNSTEKGDLSSESTVSRIRTEHFPLTLESARPSHTSQYLCASSSTGNTEAFFGQGTRLTVV.

This clone was detected only once. V and J are TRBV6-5 and TRBJ2-5; possibly TRBD1 for D (5 bases). Germline V CDR1 and CDR2: MNHEY, SVGAGI. The V gene lost 0 bases and the J gene lost 6 bases, with 17 bases spanning the gap. This CDR3 is 16 amino acids long. The CDR3, as DNA: TGTGCCAGCAGTTACTCCTGGCAGGGCTGGGATAAGACCCAGTACTTC. Its translation is CASSYSWQGWDKTQYF.